This TCR beta chain was sequenced during a study of blood T cells in healthy people across ages. The second PCR ran about 7 to 12 cycles with a sample-barcoded 5' primer and J-beta primers. A 12-random-nucleotide template-switch adaptor tagged each cDNA molecule. At least 2.5 million CDR3-containing paired-end reads were obtained per sample. A single record per CDR3 protein comes from TCRdb applying MiXCR to the 5' RACE reads. This sample carries 600,000 to 1,000,000 distinct CDR3 sequences, about 25% of them seen once, and the ten largest clones take approximately 4%. In this sample, this clonotype turned up a few times. The data also belong to a second study, concerning T cells of mothers and their children. Turning to that study: Donation was provided by three healthy Caucasian mothers along with their six children. It was related mother-child pairs that showed slightly higher overlap than unrelated pairs, without reaching significance.

The specimen was blood. The clonotype comes from a boy aged 5-17 years in good health.

The CDR3 sequence is CASSSTMGSDYGYTF. The CDR3 region has the DNA TGTGCCAGCAGCTCTACTATGGGCAGTGATTATGGCTACACCTTC. The chain recombines TRBV7-9 with TRBJ1-2; D gene ambiguous. The germline gives CDR1 SEHNR, CDR2 FQNEAQ (reference sequence). V lost 4 bases and J 5 bases, leaving 17 bases between the germline ends. The CDR3 is 15 amino acids.